This T cell receptor beta chain was recorded in a study of T cells after yellow fever vaccination. Study background: Preparation used SMART-Seq v4 Ultra Low Input for the low-cell-number fractions. Findings and limits, study-wide: The secondary response was weaker but peaked faster, day 5 versus 15.

Template switching with 5'RACE generated the TCR cDNA and added a universal primer site and UMIs. TCRdb recomputed calls from the 5' RACE reads with MiXCR, one row per CDR3 protein. The table shows about 360,000 distinct CDR3 sequences, with 6.2% occurring only once. The germline V and J ends were trimmed by 0 bases and 4 bases, with 10 bases remaining between them. Germline values: CDR1 SGHRS, CDR2 YFSETQ. CDR3 size: 15 residues. With respect to this clonotype: The antigen is unknown.

The chain couples TRBV5-1 to TRBJ2-2; D remains unclear. This clonotype originated in a man aged 25-40 years who received the YFV17D yellow fever vaccine. Sequenced here: PBMCs, sampled 5 days after the yellow fever booster vaccination. The CDR3, as DNA: TGCGCCAGCAGCTTGGAGGTCCCTCCCACCGGGGAGCTGTTTTTT. Protein: CASSLEVPPTGELFF. Variable domain in full (rest from reference TRBV5-1 and TRBJ2-2): KAGVTQTPRYLIKTRGQQVTLSCSPISGHRSVSWYQQTPGQGLQFLFEYFSETQRNKGNFPGRFSGRQFSNSRSEMNVSTLELGDSALYLCASSLEVPPTGELFFGEGSRLTVL.